This T cell receptor (beta chain) was retrieved from a study of control samples from healthy donors and cancer patients. TCRdb's table, derived via immunoSEQ multiplex PCR, lists solely in-frame clones and lacks some. The sample includes roughly 90,000 clones, approximately 95% seen only once; the top ten take around 1.4%. V was cut by 1 base and J by 4 bases, with 10 bases left in between. There are 14 residues in the CDR3. CDR1 and CDR2 (germline): KGHSH, LQKENI. Sequencing was done on a sample of blood. This clonotype was obtained from a woman younger than 45 in good health. V usage is TRBV18 and J usage is TRBJ2-5, with unresolved D. The CDR3 loop is CASSPRAGGETQYF. The DNA for the CDR3 is TGTGCCAGCTCACCACGGGCAGGTGGAGAGACCCAGTACTTC.